Listed below are T cell receptor beta chains from one sample, sequenced in a study of blood T cell repertoires in COVID-19. Repertoires were generated with immunoSEQ multiplex PCR, while TCRdb's copy carries only in-frame clones and drops some. The sample includes 200,000 or so clones, about 90% of them seen just once. The specimen was PBMCs or T cells enriched from blood (not recorded which). The origin of the receptors is a man aged 25-40 years who had recovered from COVID-19. CDR3s include the opening cysteine and the closing phenylalanine or tryptophan. The order of the fields is V gene, D gene, J gene, clone size, CDR3 DNA, CDR3 protein. The D gene is left open where the match is weak. Not all rows give a size; the values are once, few, many and, for expanded clones, a class.

v_call: TRBV7-2; d_call: -; j_call: TRBJ1-6; clone_size: -; cdr3_nt: TGTGCCAGCAGCTTAGTTAAACAGAATTCACCCCTCCACTTT; cdr3_aa: CASSLVKQNSPLHF
v_call: TRBV24-1; d_call: -; j_call: TRBJ2-2; clone_size: -; cdr3_nt: TGTGCCACCAGTGCGGGATCCCACACCGGGGAGCTGTTTTTT; cdr3_aa: CATSAGSHTGELFF
v_call: TRBV5-1; d_call: -; j_call: TRBJ1-5; clone_size: -; cdr3_nt: TGCGCCAGCAGCTTGGGGGGTACAGGGAATCAGCCCCAGCATTTT; cdr3_aa: CASSLGGTGNQPQHF
v_call: TRBV10-3; d_call: -; j_call: TRBJ1-4; clone_size: -; cdr3_nt: TGTGCCATCAGTGAGTCCCGGGGGGGGGATGAAAAACTGTTTTTT; cdr3_aa: CAISESRGGDEKLFF
v_call: TRBV10-3; d_call: TRBD2; j_call: TRBJ2-2; clone_size: -; cdr3_nt: TGTGCCATCAGTGGATACGGGACTAGCGGGAGCCCCGGGGAGCTGTTTTTT; cdr3_aa: CAISGYGTSGSPGELFF
v_call: TRBV12-3/TRBV12-4; d_call: -; j_call: TRBJ2-7; clone_size: once; cdr3_nt: TGTGCCAGCAGCTTGAGGACAGTCTACGAGCAGTACTTC; cdr3_aa: CASSLRTVYEQYF
v_call: TRBV7-8; d_call: -; j_call: TRBJ1-5; clone_size: -; cdr3_nt: TGTGCCAGCAGCCAAAACCAAAGAGCTAACAGGGAGCATCAGCCCCAGCATTTT; cdr3_aa: CASSQNQRANREHQPQHF
v_call: TRBV5-8; d_call: -; j_call: TRBJ2-7; clone_size: -; cdr3_nt: TGTGCCAGCAGCTTTTCTCAGGGTTTATCCTACGAGCAGTACTTC; cdr3_aa: CASSFSQGLSYEQYF
v_call: TRBV25-1; d_call: -; j_call: TRBJ2-3; clone_size: -; cdr3_nt: TGTGCCAGCAAGGGACATTTAAGCACAGATACGCAGTATTTT; cdr3_aa: CASKGHLSTDTQYF
v_call: TRBV5-1; d_call: -; j_call: TRBJ2-7; clone_size: -; cdr3_nt: TGCGCCAGCAGCTTGCAAGGACAGTCGTACGAGCAGTACTTC; cdr3_aa: CASSLQGQSYEQYF
v_call: TRBV7-6; d_call: -; j_call: TRBJ1-1; clone_size: -; cdr3_nt: TGTGCCAGCAGCGAGGACAGTGTTGGCACTGAAGCTTTCTTT; cdr3_aa: CASSEDSVGTEAFF
v_call: TRBV5-1; d_call: TRBD1; j_call: TRBJ2-2; clone_size: -; cdr3_nt: TGCGCCAGCAGCGCAGGGGACAGGGACACCGGGGAGCTGTTTTTT; cdr3_aa: CASSAGDRDTGELFF
v_call: TRBV27; d_call: -; j_call: TRBJ2-5; clone_size: -; cdr3_nt: TGTGCCAGCAGTCACGGAACCCAACTAGCAGGAGAGACCCAGTACTTC; cdr3_aa: CASSHGTQLAGETQYF
v_call: TRBV5-5; d_call: -; j_call: TRBJ1-5; clone_size: -; cdr3_nt: TGTGCCAGCAGCTCAGACAGCGATTATCAGCCCCAGCATTTT; cdr3_aa: CASSSDSDYQPQHF
v_call: TRBV20-1; d_call: -; j_call: TRBJ1-6; clone_size: -; cdr3_nt: TGCAGTGCTAGTCCCCCAGGGGCCGGAGTCAATAATTCACCCCTCCACTTT; cdr3_aa: CSASPPGAGVNNSPLHF
v_call: TRBV28; d_call: TRBD2; j_call: TRBJ2-7; clone_size: -; cdr3_nt: TGTGCCAGCAGTTCGGGACTATACGAGCAGTACTTC; cdr3_aa: CASSSGLYEQYF
v_call: TRBV5-4; d_call: -; j_call: TRBJ2-5; clone_size: -; cdr3_nt: TGTGCCAGCAGCTGGAAAATGACACAGGCGTTCCAAGAGACCCAGTACTTC; cdr3_aa: CASSWKMTQAFQETQYF
v_call: TRBV5-1; d_call: -; j_call: TRBJ1-6; clone_size: -; cdr3_nt: TGCGCCAGCAGCTTAACAGGGAGCGGAGATGCCTATAATTCACCCCTCCACTTT; cdr3_aa: CASSLTGSGDAYNSPLHF
v_call: TRBV28; d_call: -; j_call: TRBJ1-1; clone_size: -; cdr3_nt: TGTGCCAGCAGTTCACCCTCCAGGGGTACTGAAGCTTTCTTT; cdr3_aa: CASSSPSRGTEAFF
v_call: TRBV27; d_call: TRBD1; j_call: TRBJ1-2; clone_size: -; cdr3_nt: TGTGCCAGCAGTTCAGCAATACAGGGGGCCAGGTATGGCTACACCTTC; cdr3_aa: CASSSAIQGARYGYTF
v_call: TRBV19; d_call: TRBD1; j_call: TRBJ2-2; clone_size: -; cdr3_nt: TGTGCCAGTAGTATAGCTGGAGGACAGGGAGGCACCGGGGAGCTGTTTTTT; cdr3_aa: CASSIAGGQGGTGELFF
v_call: TRBV12-3/TRBV12-4; d_call: -; j_call: TRBJ1-2; clone_size: -; cdr3_nt: TGTGCCAGCAGCCTGGGGCAGTTCTATGGCTACACCTTC; cdr3_aa: CASSLGQFYGYTF
v_call: TRBV30; d_call: -; j_call: TRBJ1-2; clone_size: -; cdr3_nt: TGTGCCTGGAGTCTGATTCCAGGGAACTATGGCTACACCTTC; cdr3_aa: CAWSLIPGNYGYTF